Sequencing of this T cell receptor beta chain was carried out in a study of T cells in Graves' hyperthyroidism and ophthalmopathy (dated by TCRdb to about 2019). Broadly, across the study: Peripheral blood samples were taken at initial diagnosis, before any treatment was given. The study also compared thyroid tissue and blood T-cell repertoires from more than five Graves' hyperthyroidism patients. To identify TCR V-J signatures that set the groups apart, the researchers used a discovery cohort of about a hundred patients, made up of fewer than 50 with Graves' ophthalmopathy and 55 to 65 with stable Graves' hyperthyroidism. According to the paper, TCR Vbeta CDR3 sequencing was carried out on some 140 peripheral blood samples, which came from around 43 ophthalmopathy, fewer than 80 hyperthyroidism and roughly 17 progressor patients. Prospective prediction of ophthalmopathy was tested in an independent validation cohort of 18 to 20 hyperthyroidism patients and approximately 17 patients who later progressed to ophthalmopathy. The 80 to 100 discovery patients were randomly divided into training and test sets at a 7:3 ratio. After blood sampling, hyperthyroidism patients were treated with methimazole at a starting dose of 30 mg daily, and ophthalmopathy patients were treated with high-dose intravenous methylprednisolone.

The investigation overall reported the following: In cross-validation, a model built on a 13 V-J signature told ophthalmopathy apart from stable hyperthyroidism with 85% to 90% sensitivity and about 81% specificity, and in testing the same model reached 80%/75%. Most expanded thyroid clonotypes (frequency above 0.001) were also detected in blood, a finding suggesting that blood repertoires may reflect thyroid immune responses. No statistical method was used to set the sample size in advance, and investigators knew the group allocation. In validation, the model predicted progression to ophthalmopathy with about 71% sensitivity and around 72% specificity, a median of about six months before onset.

Concerning this clonotype itself: No cognate antigen has been identified for it. The sample holds no much larger clone one base away, and base qualities are not on file.

Stable Graves' hyperthyroidism was defined as no progression to ophthalmopathy during 18 months of follow-up. Hyperthyroidism patients were aged 18 to 65 years and newly diagnosed, with disease duration of less than 2 months. The study excluded patients with uncontrolled infections, other autoimmune diseases, pregnancy or lactation. Clinical symptoms, serum thyroxine and TRAb, thyroid ultrasound, and orbital computed tomography formed the basis for the diagnoses. Ficoll-Paque density gradient centrifugation was used to isolate PBMCs from approximately 11 ml of fresh peripheral blood. Trizol reagent was used to extract total RNA, and RNA quality was then checked on an Agilent 2100 Bioanalyzer. The TCR beta CDR3 regions were amplified from RNA transcripts. A first-round RT-PCR of the TCR CDR3 used the HTBI primer set with the Qiagen OneStep RT-PCR kit. Libraries were constructed in a second round of multiplex PCR, after which size selection and purification were performed. Libraries were sequenced paired-end with 100 bp reads on an Illumina HiSeq2000. In the original analysis: SOAPnuke was used to process the raw data, throwing out any read that contained adapters or uncalled bases, had a mean Phred below 15, or lacked an exact constant-primer or identifier match. High-quality paired reads were merged using COPE v1.2.5, and each unique nucleotide sequence was defined as a clonotype. MiTCR v1.1 was used to align the clonotypes against IMGT TRBV, TRBD and TRBJ reference segments. The analysis was restricted to V-J combinations with a frequency above 0.0001, which together covered 99.2% of the repertoires. The TCS score was defined as the ratio of F50 (clonal expansion) to E x V (chaos), calculated using BLOSUM62-based TCRdist between CDR3 peptides within each V-J. Welch's t-statistics and random forest reduced around 510 V-J features to about 12, which were used in a naive Bayes classifier (R e1071). In-frame beta chains were kept once TCRdb had trimmed the public reads at Q25 with fastp and called clones with MiXCR. Under each unique CDR3 protein, matching rows form one entry showing the most common genes and DNA. TCRdb, rather than the study authors, made the V and J calls. In this sample the table shows approximately 610,000 distinct CDR3 sequences, over 15% of which occur a single time. The ten largest clones capture under 20% of the sample.

Sequences were obtained from blood. The sequence came from a woman younger than 35 with Graves' hyperthyroidism.

The nucleotides are TGTGCCAGCAGTTACTCCGGGTCGTCCTCTGGGGCCAACGTCCTGACTTTC. Its protein product is CASSYSGSSSGANVLTF. The receptor chain draws on TRBV6-2 or TRBV6-3 and TRBJ2-6; no D gene can be assigned with confidence. Trimming takes 0 bases from V and 0 bases from J, and the germline ends sit 9 bases apart. CDR1 and CDR2 are read off the germline V gene as MNHEY and SVGEGT. The CDR3 sequence holds 17 residues, the cysteine and phenylalanine included. This entry keeps only the CDR3 DNA: 51 bases, framed from base 1.